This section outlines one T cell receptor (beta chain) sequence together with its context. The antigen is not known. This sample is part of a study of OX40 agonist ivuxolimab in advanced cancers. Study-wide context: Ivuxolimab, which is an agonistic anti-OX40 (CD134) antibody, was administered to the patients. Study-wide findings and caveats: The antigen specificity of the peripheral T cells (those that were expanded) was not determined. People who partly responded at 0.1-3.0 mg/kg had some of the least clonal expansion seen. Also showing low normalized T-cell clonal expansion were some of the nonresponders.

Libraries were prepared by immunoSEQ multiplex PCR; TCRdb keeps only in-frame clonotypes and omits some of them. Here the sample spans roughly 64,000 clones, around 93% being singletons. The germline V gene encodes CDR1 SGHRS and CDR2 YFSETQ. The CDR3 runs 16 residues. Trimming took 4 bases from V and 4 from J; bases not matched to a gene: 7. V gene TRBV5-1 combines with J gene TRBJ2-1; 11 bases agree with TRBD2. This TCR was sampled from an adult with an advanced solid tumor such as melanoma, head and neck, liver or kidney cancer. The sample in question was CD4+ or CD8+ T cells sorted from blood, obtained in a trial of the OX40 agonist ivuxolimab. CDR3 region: CASSQEGLAEYNEQFF. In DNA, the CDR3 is TGCGCCAGCAGCCAAGAGGGACTAGCGGAATACAATGAGCAGTTCTTC.